This T cell receptor beta chain is drawn from a study of blood T cells in healthy people across ages. The use of a sample-barcoded 5' primer and a J-beta primer mix characterized a second PCR of 7 to 11 cycles. Carrying 12 random nucleotides, a template-switch adaptor labeled each individual cDNA molecule. TCRdb analysed the 5' RACE reads with MiXCR anew, one entry per CDR3 protein. Of 1 million or so distinct CDR3 sequences listed, under 30% are singletons. Trimming took 1 base from V and 5 from J, leaving 13 bases between them. The CDR3 runs 15 residues. The germline V gene has CDR1 SGHKS and CDR2 YYEKEE (reference sequence). This same sample was also taken into another study, of T cells of mothers and their children. That report adds: Related and unrelated pairs show similar thymic shaping of TCR recombination output. Related mother-child pairs shared marginally more repertoire than unrelated pairs, though not significantly.

Material for sequencing was blood. V gene TRBV5-5 combines with J gene TRBJ2-1; D not certain. The source is a girl aged 2-10 years in good health. The DNA of the CDR3 is TGTGCCAGCAGCTTGTTCTTTGCCGGCCACAATGAGCAGTTCTTC. Its translation: CASSLFFAGHNEQFF.